Included here is one T cell receptor beta chain sequence, with context. Its antigen is not identified. Patients who underwent sequencing had shown CD8+CD57+ cell expansion by flow cytometry. No therapy had been given to the patients at the time of blood sampling. These data come from a study of CD8+CD57+ T cells in acquired aplastic anemia. V dropped 10 bases and J dropped 4 bases, with 21 bases sitting between them. Germline assignment: CDR1 ENHRY and CDR2 SYGVKD. The CDR3 runs to 15 residues. Findings and caveats of the study: CD8+ Simpson's diversity showed no significant patient-control difference. Shared by patients and controls, just under 30 CD8+ CDR3s were abundant in patients.

Researchers used genomic DNA as the template to profile TCR beta VDJ and CDR3. TCRdb reanalysed the reads using MiXCR and keeps one entry per CDR3 protein. The table lists about 160,000 distinct CDR3 sequences, more than 45% of them singletons. The J gene is TRBJ2-3, the V gene TRBV10-3, with D possibly being TRBD1 (6 bases). The sequence came from a human donor with aplastic anemia. Material: sorted CD4+, CD8+, or CD8+CD57+ T cells (not recorded which) from PBMCs. The CDR3 DNA reads as TGTGCCACCTTCACGGGACAAATATCCGCAGATACGCAGTATTTT. Its protein product is CATFTGQISADTQYF.